This T cell receptor beta chain was retrieved from a study of identical twins. Whole-study findings and limits: While abundant cord blood beta clonotypes carried fewer insertions, memory repertoires showed no such pattern.

This CDR3 region has 19 residues. Germline lookup yields CDR1 SGHRS and CDR2 YFSETQ. The V segment lost 7 bases and the J segment 0 bases; nucleotides outside the gene matches: 13. Notes on this clonotype: Its antigen is not identified.

In TCRdb, the 5' RACE reads were re-called with MiXCR into one record per CDR3 protein. The table includes 200,000 to 300,000 distinct CDR3 sequences, approximately 8% detected once. These data also formed part of another study, on yellow fever vaccine responses in identical twins.

The chain is built from TRBV5-1 and TRBJ2-1; 13 nucleotides match TRBD2. The sequenced sample was CD8+ T cells sorted from blood. The TCR comes from a woman under 30 in good health. The CDR3 DNA sequence: TGCGCCAGCGAACCGGGACTAGCGGGGCCCGAGAGCTCCTACAATGAGCAGTTCTTC. This codes for CASEPGLAGPESSYNEQFF.